The source of this T cell receptor (beta chain) is a study of T cells after somatic rescue of genetic block. Produced via immunoSEQ multiplex PCR; TCRdb's table is partial and in-frame only. The top ten hold around 8% of the sample, which has 12,000 or so clones, under 85% seen once. The CDR3 consists of 15 residues. The V end lost 6 bases, the J end lost 4 bases, and 21 bases lay between the germline ends. CDR1 and CDR2 from the germline V gene are SQVTM and ANQGSEA. The chain couples TRBV29-1 to TRBJ2-5, with D possibly matching TRBD1 (6 bases). Sequenced input: peripheral blood mononuclear cells (PBMCs). The receptor was derived from a boy aged 10-17 years. Written as DNA, the CDR3 is TGCAGCGTCGCTGGATTACAGGGTATTGGAGAGACCCAGTACTTC. It translates to CSVAGLQGIGETQYF.